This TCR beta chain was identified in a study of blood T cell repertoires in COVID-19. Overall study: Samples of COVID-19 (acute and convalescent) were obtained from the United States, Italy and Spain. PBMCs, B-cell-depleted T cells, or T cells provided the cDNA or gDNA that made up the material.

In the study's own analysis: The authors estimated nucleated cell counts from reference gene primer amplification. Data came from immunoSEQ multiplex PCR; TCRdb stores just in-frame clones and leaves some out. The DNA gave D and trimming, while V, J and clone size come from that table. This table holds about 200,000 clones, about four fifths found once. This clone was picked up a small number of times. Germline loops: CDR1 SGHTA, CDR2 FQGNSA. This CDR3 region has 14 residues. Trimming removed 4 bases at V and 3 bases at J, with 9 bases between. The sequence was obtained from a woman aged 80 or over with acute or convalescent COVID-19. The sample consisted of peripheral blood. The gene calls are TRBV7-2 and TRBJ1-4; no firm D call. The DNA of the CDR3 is TGTGCCAGCAGCTCCCCGGAGCCTAATGAAAAACTGTTTTTT. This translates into CASSSPEPNEKLFF.